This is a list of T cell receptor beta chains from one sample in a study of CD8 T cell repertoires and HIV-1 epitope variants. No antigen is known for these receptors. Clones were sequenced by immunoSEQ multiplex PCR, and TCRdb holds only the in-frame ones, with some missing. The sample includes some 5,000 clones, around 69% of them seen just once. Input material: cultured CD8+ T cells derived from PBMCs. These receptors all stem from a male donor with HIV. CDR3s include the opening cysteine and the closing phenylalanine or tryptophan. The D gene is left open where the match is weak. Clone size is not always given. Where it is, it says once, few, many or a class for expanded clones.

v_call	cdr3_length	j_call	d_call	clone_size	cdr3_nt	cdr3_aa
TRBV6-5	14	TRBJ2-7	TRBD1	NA	TGTGCCAGCAGTACGGACAGGGCTGAAAACGAGCAGTACTTC	CASSTDRAENEQYF
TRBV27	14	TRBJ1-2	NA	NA	TGTGCCAGCAGTTTAGGGCAGGGGAGGTATGGCTACACCTTC	CASSLGQGRYGYTF
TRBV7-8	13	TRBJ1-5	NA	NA	TGTGCCAGCAGCCAAAGGTGGGATCAGCCCCAGCATTTT	CASSQRWDQPQHF
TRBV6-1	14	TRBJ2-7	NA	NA	TGTGCCAGCAGCCTCGGGGTTGCCCTACGAGGGCAGTACTTC	CASSLGVALRGQYF
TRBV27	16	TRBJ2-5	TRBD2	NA	TGTGCCAGCAGTACGGGACTAGCGGGGGCTCAAGAGACCCAGTACTTC	CASSTGLAGAQETQYF
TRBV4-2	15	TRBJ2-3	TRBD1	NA	TGTGCCAGCAGCCAACTACTCTCAGGGGGAGATACGCAGTATTTT	CASSQLLSGGDTQYF
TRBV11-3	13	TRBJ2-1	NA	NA	TGTGCCAGCAGCTTAGATCGGTACAATGAGCAGTTCTTC	CASSLDRYNEQFF
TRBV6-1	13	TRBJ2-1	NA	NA	TGTGCCAGCACTGAGGGGACTTGGAATGAGCAGTTCTTC	CASTEGTWNEQFF
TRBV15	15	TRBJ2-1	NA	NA	TGTGCCACCAGCAGAGATCTGAGCTCCTACAATGAGCAGTTCTTC	CATSRDLSSYNEQFF
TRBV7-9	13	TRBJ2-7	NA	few	TGTGCCAGCAGTAAAGAAGGGGATAGCGAGCAGTACTTC	CASSKEGDSEQYF
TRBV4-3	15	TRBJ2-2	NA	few	TGCGCCAGCAGCCAAGGGGGGGAGGAAACCGGGGAGCTGTTTTTT	CASSQGGEETGELFF
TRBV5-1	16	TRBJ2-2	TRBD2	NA	TGCGCCAGCAGCTCCGGACTAGCGGGAAACACCGGGGAGCTGTTTTTT	CASSSGLAGNTGELFF
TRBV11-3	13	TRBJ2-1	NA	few	TGTGCCAGCAGTTTCCGGTCGTACAATGAGCAGTTCTTC	CASSFRSYNEQFF
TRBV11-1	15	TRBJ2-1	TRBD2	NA	TGTGCCAGCAGCTCGGGACTAGCGGGCTACAATGAGCAGTTCTTC	CASSSGLAGYNEQFF
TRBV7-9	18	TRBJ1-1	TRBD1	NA	TGTGCCAGCAGCTTCGATTTCGGGACAGGGGGCCTGAACACTGAAGCTTTCTTT	CASSFDFGTGGLNTEAFF
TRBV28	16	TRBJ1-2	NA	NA	TGTGCCAGCAGCCTCCATCCGACAGATTATGACTATGGCTACACCTTC	CASSLHPTDYDYGYTF
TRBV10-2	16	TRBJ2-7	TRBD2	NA	TGCGCCAGCAGTGAGGGACTAGCGGGAGGGCTATACGAGCAGTACTTC	CASSEGLAGGLYEQYF
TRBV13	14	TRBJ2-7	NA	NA	TGTGCCAGCAGCTCCCGGGACATCACCTACGAGCAGTACTTC	CASSSRDITYEQYF
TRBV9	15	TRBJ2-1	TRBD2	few	TGTGCCAGCAGCGTAGGGACTAGCCATGACAATGAGCAGTTCTTC	CASSVGTSHDNEQFF
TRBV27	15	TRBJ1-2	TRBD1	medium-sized	TGTGCCAGCAGGAGTGGACAGGGGCGTGACTATGGCTACACCTTC	CASRSGQGRDYGYTF
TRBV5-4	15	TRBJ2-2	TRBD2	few	TGTGCCAGCAGCCAACTAGCGGGGGCTTCCGGGGAGCTGTTTTTT	CASSQLAGASGELFF
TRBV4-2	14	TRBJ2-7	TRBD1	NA	TGTGCCAGCAGCTTGGGACAGTACCTTCGTGAGCAGTACTTC	CASSLGQYLREQYF
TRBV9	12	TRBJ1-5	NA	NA	TGTGCCAGCAGCTCCGAGGATCAGCCCCAGCATTTT	CASSSEDQPQHF
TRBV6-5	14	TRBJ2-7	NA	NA	TGTGCCAGCAGATACAGGGAAAGCTCCTACGAGCAGTACTTC	CASRYRESSYEQYF
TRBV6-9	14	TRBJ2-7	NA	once	TGTGCCAGCAGTTACGGAACCGCCCCGATCGAGCAGTACTTC	CASSYGTAPIEQYF
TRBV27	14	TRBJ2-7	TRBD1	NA	TGTGCCAGCAACCTACAGGGGGCGCCCCACGAGCAGTACTTC	CASNLQGAPHEQYF
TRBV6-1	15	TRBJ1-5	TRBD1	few	TGTGCCAGCAGAAGATACCGGGACAGGAATGGGATCGGCCATTTT	CASRRYRDRNGIGHF
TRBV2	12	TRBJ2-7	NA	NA	TGTGCCAGCAGTGAGGACAACTACGAGCAGTACTTC	CASSEDNYEQYF
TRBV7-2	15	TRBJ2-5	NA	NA	TGTGCCAGCAGCTTAAATAACCCAGGCCAAGAGACCCAGTACTTC	CASSLNNPGQETQYF
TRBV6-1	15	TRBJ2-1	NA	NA	TGTGCCAGCAGTGCTGAGTTCACAGGGATGGATGAGCAGTTCTTC	CASSAEFTGMDEQFF
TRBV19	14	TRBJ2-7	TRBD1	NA	TGTGCCAGTAGTATCGGGACAGGGACAGACGAGCAGTACTTC	CASSIGTGTDEQYF
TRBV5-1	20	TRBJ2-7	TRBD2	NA	TGCGCCAGCAGTAAGGTAACCGGGACTAGCGGGGGGCTTGGCTCCTACGAGCAGTACTTC	CASSKVTGTSGGLGSYEQYF
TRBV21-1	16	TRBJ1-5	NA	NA	TGTGCCAGCCTCCGGGGTGAAAAGGATAGCAATCAGCCCCAGCATTTT	CASLRGEKDSNQPQHF
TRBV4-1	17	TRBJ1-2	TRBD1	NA	TGCGCCAGCAGCCAGGATGGGGCGACAGGGGCGGACTATGGCTACACCTTC	CASSQDGATGADYGYTF
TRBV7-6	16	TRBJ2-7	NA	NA	TGTGCCAGCAGCTTAACGGGTATGGACTCCGCCTACGAGCAGTACTTC	CASSLTGMDSAYEQYF
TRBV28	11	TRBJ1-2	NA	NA	TGTGCCAGCAGTCCCTCGTATGGCTACACCTTC	CASSPSYGYTF
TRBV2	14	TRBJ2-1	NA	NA	TGTGCCAGCAGTGAAGCGGGCGGCTACAATGAGCAGTTCTTC	CASSEAGGYNEQFF
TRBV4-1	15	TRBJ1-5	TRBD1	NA	TGCGCCAGCAGCCAAGCAAGGACAGGGGACCAGCCCCAGCATTTT	CASSQARTGDQPQHF
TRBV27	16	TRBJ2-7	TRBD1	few	TGTGCCAGCAGTCCCCAGACAGGGAGCAGCTCCTACGAGCAGTACTTC	CASSPQTGSSSYEQYF
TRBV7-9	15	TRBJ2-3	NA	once	TGTGCCAGCAGCTCAGCGGTTGCGGGACCAGATACGCAGTATTTT	CASSSAVAGPDTQYF
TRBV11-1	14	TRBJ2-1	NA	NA	TGTGCCAGCAGCTTAGCGGGGCTCTCGGGGGTGCAGTTCTTC	CASSLAGLSGVQFF
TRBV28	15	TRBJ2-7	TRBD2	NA	TGTGCCAGCAGTTTCTCTCCCGGGACTATCTACGAGCAGTACTTC	CASSFSPGTIYEQYF
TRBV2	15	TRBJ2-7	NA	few	TGTGCCAGCAGTGAAGATGTTGGCGACTTTCACGAGCAGTACTTC	CASSEDVGDFHEQYF
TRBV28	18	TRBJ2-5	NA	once	TGTGCCAGCAGTTTAGAAGAACTGGACAGCAGGGAACAAGAGACCCAGTACTTC	CASSLEELDSREQETQYF
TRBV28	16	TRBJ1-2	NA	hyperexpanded	TGTGCCAGCGGCTTATATCCCTTGGACCTTAACTATGGCTACACCTTC	CASGLYPLDLNYGYTF
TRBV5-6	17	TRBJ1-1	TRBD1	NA	TGTGCCAGCAGTTCCCCCGGGACAGGGGTGATTTCCACTGAAGCTTTCTTT	CASSSPGTGVISTEAFF
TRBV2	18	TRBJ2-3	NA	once	TGTGCCAGCAGTGGGTCCCTTGAGATAATATTGGGCACAGATACGCAGTATTTT	CASSGSLEIILGTDTQYF
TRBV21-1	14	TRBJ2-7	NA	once	TGTGCCAGCAGCAAAGCCGACTGCTCCTACGAGCAGTACTTC	CASSKADCSYEQYF
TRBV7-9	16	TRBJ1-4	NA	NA	TGTGCCAGCAGCTTACGAGCGGGCGCGACTAATGAAAAACTGTTTTTT	CASSLRAGATNEKLFF
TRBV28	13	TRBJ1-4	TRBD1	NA	TGTGCCAGTGGGCAGGGGGCGAGTGAAAAACTGTTTTTT	CASGQGASEKLFF
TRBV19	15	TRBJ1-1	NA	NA	TGTGCCAGTAGTATAGGTCTACGGGGATACACTGAAGCTTTCTTT	CASSIGLRGYTEAFF
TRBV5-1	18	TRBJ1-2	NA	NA	TGCGCCAGCAGCTTTGGGGCAGGACCAGAAGTCGCTAACTATGGCTACACCTTC	CASSFGAGPEVANYGYTF
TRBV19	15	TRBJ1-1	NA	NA	TGTGCCAGCAAAACGAACCCGGGGGGCGGTTCTGAAGCTTTCTTT	CASKTNPGGGSEAFF
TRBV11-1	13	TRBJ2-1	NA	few	TGTGCCAGCGGCGGGGCCTCGTACAATGAGCAGTTCTTC	CASGGASYNEQFF
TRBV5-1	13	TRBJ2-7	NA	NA	TGCGCCAGCAGCTTGGGCGGGGAGTACGAGCAGTACTTC	CASSLGGEYEQYF